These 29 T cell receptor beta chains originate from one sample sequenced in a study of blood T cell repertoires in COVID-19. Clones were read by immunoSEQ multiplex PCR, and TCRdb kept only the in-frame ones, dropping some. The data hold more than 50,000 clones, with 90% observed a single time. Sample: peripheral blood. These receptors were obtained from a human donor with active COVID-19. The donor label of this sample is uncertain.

CDR3 DNA: TGTGCCAGTTCGGGATCCTACTATGGCTACACCTTC. It is translated as CASSGSYYGYTF. The rearrangement links TRBV2 to TRBJ1-2; D not certain. The V gene's germline CDR1 is SNHLY and CDR2 FYNNEI. The CDR3 has 12 residues. The germline V and J ends were trimmed by 9 bases and 3 bases, with 11 bases remaining between them.

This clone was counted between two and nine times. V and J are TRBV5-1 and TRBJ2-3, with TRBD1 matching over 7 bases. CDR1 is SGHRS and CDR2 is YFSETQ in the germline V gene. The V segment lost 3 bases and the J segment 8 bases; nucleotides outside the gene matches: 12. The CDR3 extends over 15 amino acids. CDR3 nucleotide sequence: TGCGCCAGCAGCTACACAGGGGTGGGGACACGTACGCAGTATTTT. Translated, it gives CASSYTGVGTRTQYF.

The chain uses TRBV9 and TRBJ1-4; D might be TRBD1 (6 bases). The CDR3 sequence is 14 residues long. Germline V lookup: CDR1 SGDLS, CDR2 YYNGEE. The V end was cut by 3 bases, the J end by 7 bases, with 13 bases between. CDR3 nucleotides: TGTGCCAGCAGCGAGGGGGGGCTGGGTGAAAAACTGTTTTTT. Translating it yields CASSEGGLGEKLFF.

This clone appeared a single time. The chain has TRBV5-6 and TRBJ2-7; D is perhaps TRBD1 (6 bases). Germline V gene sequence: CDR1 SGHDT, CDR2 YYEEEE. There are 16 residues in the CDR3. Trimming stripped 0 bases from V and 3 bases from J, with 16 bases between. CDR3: CASSLATGTSGYEQYF. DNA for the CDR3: TGTGCCAGCAGCTTGGCGACCGGGACATCTGGCTACGAGCAGTACTTC.

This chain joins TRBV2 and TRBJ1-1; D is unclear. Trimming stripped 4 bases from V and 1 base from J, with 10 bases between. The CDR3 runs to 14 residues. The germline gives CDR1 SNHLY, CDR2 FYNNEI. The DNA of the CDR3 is TGTGCCAGCAGTGTGGTGGCAGGGAACACTGAAGCTTTCTTT. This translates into CASSVVAGNTEAFF.

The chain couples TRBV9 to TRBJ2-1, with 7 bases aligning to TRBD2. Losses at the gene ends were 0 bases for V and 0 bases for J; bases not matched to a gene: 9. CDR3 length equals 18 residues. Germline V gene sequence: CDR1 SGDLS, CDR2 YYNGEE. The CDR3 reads CASSVDLSAGVSYNEQFF. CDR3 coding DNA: TGTGCCAGCAGCGTAGACCTCTCGGCGGGAGTCTCCTACAATGAGCAGTTCTTC. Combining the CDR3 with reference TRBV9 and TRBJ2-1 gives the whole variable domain DSGVTQTPKHLITATGQRVTLRCSPRSGDLSVYWYQQSLDQGLQFLIQYYNGEERAKGNILERFSAQQFPDLHSELNLSSLELGDSALYFCASSVDLSAGVSYNEQFFGPGTRLTVL.

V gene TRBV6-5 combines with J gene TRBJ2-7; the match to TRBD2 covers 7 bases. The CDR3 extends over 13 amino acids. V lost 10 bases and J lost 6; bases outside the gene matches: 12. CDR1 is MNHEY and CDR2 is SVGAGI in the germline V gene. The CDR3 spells CATWGGSGGEQYF. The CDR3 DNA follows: TGTGCCACCTGGGGGGGATCTGGGGGCGAGCAGTACTTC.

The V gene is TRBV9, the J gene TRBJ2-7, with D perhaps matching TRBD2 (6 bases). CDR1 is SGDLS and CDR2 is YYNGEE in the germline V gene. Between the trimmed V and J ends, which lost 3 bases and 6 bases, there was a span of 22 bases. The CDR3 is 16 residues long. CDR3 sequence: CASSGGTGLPGSEQYF. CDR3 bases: TGTGCCAGCAGCGGCGGAACGGGACTGCCTGGTAGCGAGCAGTACTTC.

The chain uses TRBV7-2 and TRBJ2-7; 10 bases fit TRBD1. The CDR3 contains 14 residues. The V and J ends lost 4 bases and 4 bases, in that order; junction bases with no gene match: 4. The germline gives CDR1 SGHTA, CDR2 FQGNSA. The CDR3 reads CASSWPGQGYEQYF. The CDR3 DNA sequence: TGTGCCAGCAGCTGGCCGGGACAGGGGTACGAGCAGTACTTC.

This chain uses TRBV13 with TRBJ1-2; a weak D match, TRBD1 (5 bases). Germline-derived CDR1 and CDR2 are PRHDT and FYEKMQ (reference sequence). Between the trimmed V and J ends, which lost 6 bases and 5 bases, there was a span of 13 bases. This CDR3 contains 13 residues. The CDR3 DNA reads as TGTGCCAGCAGGCTCCAGGGAGGGTATGGCTACACCTTC. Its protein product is CASRLQGGYGYTF.

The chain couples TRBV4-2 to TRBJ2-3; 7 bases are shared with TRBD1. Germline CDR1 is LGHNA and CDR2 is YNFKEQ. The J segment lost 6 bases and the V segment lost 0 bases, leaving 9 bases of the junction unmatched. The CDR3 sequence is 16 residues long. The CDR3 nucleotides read TGTGCCAGCAGCCAAGAGAGGACAGGAGGTGGCGATACGCAGTATTTT. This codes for CASSQERTGGGDTQYF.

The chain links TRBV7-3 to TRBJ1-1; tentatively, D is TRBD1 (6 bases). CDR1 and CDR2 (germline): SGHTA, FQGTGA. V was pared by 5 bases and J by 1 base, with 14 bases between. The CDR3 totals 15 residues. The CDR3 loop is CASSLSGVPNTEAFF. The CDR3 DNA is TGTGCCAGCAGCCTATCAGGGGTTCCGAACACTGAAGCTTTCTTT.

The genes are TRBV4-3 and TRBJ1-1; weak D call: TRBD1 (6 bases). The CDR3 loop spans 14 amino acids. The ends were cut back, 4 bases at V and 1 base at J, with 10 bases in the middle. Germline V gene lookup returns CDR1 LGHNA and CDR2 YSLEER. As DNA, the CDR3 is TGCGCCAGCAGCCCAGGACAGAAGAACACTGAAGCTTTCTTT. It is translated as CASSPGQKNTEAFF.

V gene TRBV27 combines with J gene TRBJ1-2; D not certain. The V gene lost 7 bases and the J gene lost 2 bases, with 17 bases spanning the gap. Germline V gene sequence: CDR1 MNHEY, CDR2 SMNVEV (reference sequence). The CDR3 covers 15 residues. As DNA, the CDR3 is TGTGCCAGCACCCCCGCGGGGTTCCAAAACTATGGCTACACCTTC. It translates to CASTPAGFQNYGYTF.

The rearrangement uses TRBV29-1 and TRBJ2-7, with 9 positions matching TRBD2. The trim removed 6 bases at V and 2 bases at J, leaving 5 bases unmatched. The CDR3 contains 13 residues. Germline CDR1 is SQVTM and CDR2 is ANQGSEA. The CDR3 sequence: CSVRLAATYEQYF. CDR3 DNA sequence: TGCAGCGTCCGACTAGCGGCCACCTACGAGCAGTACTTC.

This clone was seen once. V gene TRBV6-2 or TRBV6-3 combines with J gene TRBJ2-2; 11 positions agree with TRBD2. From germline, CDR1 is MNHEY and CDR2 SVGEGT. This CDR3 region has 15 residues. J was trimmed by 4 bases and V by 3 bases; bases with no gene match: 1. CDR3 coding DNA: TGTGCCAGCAGTTATAGCGGGGGGGCCACCGGGGAGCTGTTTTTT. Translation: CASSYSGGATGELFF.

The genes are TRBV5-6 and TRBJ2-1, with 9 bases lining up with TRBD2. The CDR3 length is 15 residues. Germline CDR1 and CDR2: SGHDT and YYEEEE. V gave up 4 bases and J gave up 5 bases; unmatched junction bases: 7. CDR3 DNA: TGTGCCAGCAGCCGTGGGGCTAGCGGGGACAATGAGCAGTTCTTC. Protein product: CASSRGASGDNEQFF.

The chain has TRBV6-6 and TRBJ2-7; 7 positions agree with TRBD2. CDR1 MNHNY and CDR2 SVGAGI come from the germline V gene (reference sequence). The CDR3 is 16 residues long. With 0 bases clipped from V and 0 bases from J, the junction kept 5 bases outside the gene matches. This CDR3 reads CASSYSARGSSYEQYF. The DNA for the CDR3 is TGTGCCAGCAGTTACTCCGCGCGGGGGAGCTCCTACGAGCAGTACTTC.

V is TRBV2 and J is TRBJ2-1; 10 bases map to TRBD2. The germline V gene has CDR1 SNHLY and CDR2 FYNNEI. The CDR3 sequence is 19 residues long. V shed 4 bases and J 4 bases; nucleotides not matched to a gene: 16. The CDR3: CASSGWASGSHPPYNEQFF. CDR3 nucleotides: TGTGCCAGCAGTGGATGGGCTAGCGGGAGCCACCCCCCATACAATGAGCAGTTCTTC. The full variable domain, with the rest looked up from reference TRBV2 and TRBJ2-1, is EPEVTQTPSHQVTQMGQEVILRCVPISNHLYFYWYRQILGQKVEFLVSFYNNEISEKSEIFDDQFSVERPDGSNFTLKIRSTKLEDSAMYFCASSGWASGSHPPYNEQFFGPGTRLTVL.

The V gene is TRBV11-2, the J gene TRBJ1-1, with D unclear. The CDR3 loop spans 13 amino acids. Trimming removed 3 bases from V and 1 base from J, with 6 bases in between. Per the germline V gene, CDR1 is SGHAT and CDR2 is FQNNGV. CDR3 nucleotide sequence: TGTGCCAGCAGCTTTCAGGAGAACACTGAAGCTTTCTTT. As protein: CASSFQENTEAFF.

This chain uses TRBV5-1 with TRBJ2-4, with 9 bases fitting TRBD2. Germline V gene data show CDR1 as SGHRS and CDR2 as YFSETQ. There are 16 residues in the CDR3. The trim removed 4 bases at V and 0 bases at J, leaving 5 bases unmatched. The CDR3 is CASSSGTSRAKNIQYF. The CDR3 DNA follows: TGCGCCAGCAGCAGTGGGACTAGCCGAGCCAAAAACATTCAGTACTTC.

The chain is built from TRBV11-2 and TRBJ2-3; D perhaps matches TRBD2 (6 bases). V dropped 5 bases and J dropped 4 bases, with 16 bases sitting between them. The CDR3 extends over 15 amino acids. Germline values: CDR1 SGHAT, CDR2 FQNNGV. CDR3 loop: CASSRGLWGSDTQYF. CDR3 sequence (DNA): TGTGCCAGCAGCCGGGGACTCTGGGGGTCAGATACGCAGTATTTT.

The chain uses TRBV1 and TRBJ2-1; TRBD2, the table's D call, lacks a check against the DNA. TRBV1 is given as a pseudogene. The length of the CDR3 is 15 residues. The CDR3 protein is CTSSHVEGLYNEQFF. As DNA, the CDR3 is TGCACCAGCAGCCATGTGGAGGGACTGTACAATGAGCAGTTCTTC.

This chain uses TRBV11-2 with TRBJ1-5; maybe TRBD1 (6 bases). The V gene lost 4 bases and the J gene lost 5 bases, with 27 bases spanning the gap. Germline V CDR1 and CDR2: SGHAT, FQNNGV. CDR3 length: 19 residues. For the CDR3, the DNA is TGTGCCAGCAGCTCCCGATCTGGACGTCGCGGGGGGCAAGATCAGCCCCAGCATTTT. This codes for CASSSRSGRRGGQDQPQHF.

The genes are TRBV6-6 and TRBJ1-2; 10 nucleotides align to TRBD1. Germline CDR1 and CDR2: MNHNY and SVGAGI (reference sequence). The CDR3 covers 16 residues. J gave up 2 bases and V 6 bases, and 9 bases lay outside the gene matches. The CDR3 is CASRQTGTGANYGYTF. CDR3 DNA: TGTGCCAGCAGACAAACCGGGACAGGGGCGAACTATGGCTACACCTTC.

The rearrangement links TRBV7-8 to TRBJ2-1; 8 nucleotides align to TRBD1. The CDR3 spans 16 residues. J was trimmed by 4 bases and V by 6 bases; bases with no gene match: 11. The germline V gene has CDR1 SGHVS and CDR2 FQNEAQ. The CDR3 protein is CASSFAGTGAYNEQFF. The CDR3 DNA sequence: TGTGCCAGCAGTTTCGCCGGGACAGGAGCTTACAATGAGCAGTTCTTC.

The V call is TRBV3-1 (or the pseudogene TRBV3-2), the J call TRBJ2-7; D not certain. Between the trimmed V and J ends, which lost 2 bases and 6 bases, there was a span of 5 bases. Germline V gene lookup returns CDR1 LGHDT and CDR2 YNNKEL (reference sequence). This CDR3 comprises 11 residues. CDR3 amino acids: CASSQSGEQYF. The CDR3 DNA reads TGTGCCAGCAGCCAATCCGGCGAGCAGTACTTC.

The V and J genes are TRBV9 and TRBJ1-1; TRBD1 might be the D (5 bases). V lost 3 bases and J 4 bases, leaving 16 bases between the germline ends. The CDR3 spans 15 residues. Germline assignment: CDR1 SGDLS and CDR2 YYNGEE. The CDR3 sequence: CASSGLGAGVTEAFF. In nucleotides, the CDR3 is TGTGCCAGCAGCGGACTTGGGGCAGGAGTCACTGAAGCTTTCTTT.

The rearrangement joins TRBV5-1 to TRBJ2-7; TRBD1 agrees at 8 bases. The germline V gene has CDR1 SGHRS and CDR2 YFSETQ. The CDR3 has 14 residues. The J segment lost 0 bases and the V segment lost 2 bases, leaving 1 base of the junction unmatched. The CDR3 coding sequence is TGCGCCAGCAGCTTCGGACAGGGCTCCTACGAGCAGTACTTC. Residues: CASSFGQGSYEQYF.